The clone carrying this T cell receptor (beta chain) was counted between two and nine times. Its antigen remains unidentified. The data derive from a study of cytomegalovirus exposure and HLA in healthy donors. The study, taken as a whole, reports: TCR association rates varied by HLA locus in a later analysis, with DRB1 highest and HLA-C lowest. Reportedly, a later analysis found an Asian-associated ancestry cluster had fewer N-insertions than the roughly 700-donor mean. In an earlier analysis, most TCR beta V segments were productive about 87% or about 30% of the time.

CDR3 length equals 11 residues. Trimming stripped 0 bases from V and 5 bases from J, with 5 bases between. Germline V gene sequence: CDR1 GTSNPN, CDR2 SVGIG (reference sequence). The PCR employed 60 Vbeta primers together with 13 Jbeta primers. In the authors' methods: In a later analysis, the count reached 80 million or so unique TCR beta chains, with 9 million to 11 million shared. Profiled with immunoSEQ multiplex PCR; TCRdb holds only in-frame clones, not every one. V and J calls and clone size follow that table, whereas D and trimming were derived from the DNA. The sample shows 150,000 to 200,000 clones, 75% to 85% of them seen only once.

The genes are TRBV30 and TRBJ2-7; D is unclear. The sequencing sample was made of PBMCs. This clonotype was obtained from a man aged 18 to 29 in good health and CMV-seronegative. In DNA form, the CDR3 reads TGTGCCTGGAGTGTGTCGGACGAGCAGTACTTC. Protein sequence: CAWSVSDEQYF.